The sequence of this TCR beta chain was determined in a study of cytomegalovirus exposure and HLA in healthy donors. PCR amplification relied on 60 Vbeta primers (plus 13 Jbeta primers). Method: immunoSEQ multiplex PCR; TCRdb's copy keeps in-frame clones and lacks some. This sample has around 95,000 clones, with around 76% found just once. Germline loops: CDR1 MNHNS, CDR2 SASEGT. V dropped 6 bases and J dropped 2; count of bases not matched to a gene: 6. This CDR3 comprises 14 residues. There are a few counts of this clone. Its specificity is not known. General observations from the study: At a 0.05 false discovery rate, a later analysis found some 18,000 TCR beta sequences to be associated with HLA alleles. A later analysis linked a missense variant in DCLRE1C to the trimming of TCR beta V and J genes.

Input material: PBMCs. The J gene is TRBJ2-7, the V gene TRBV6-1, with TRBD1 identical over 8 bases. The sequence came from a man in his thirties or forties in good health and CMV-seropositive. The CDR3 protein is CASRSDRGPYEQYF. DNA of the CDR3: TGTGCCAGCAGATCCGACAGGGGACCCTACGAGCAGTACTTC.